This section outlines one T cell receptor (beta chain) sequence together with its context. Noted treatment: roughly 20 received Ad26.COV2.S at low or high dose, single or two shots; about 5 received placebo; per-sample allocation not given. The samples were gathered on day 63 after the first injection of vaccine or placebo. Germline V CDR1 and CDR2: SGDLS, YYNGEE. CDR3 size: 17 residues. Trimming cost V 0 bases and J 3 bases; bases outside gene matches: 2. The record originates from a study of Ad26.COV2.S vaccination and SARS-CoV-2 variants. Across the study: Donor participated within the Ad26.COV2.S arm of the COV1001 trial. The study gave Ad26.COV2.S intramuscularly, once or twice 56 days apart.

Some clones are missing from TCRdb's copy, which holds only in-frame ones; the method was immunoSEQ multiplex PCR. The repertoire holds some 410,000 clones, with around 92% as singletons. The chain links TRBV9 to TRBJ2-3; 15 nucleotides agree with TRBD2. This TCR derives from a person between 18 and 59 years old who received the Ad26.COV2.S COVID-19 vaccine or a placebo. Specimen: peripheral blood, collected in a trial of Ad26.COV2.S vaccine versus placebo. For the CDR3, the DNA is TGTGCCAGCAGCGTAGGGACTAGCGGGGGGGCAACAGATACGCAGTATTTT. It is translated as CASSVGTSGGATDTQYF. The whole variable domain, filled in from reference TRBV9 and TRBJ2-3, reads DSGVTQTPKHLITATGQRVTLRCSPRSGDLSVYWYQQSLDQGLQFLIQYYNGEERAKGNILERFSAQQFPDLHSELNLSSLELGDSALYFCASSVGTSGGATDTQYFGPGTRLTVL.